This T cell receptor beta chain was profiled in a study of beta chain features in type 1 diabetes listed by TCRdb under 2018. With respect to the entire study: Patients and healthy donors did not differ in mean age, gender distribution, total cell number or subset yield. A total of some 110 million sorted cells were examined across all samples, and a strong correlation was observed between cell number per subset and RNA yield. In the study, TCRB repertoires of sorted circulating CD4+ T cell subsets from recently diagnosed type 1 diabetes patients were compared with those of matched healthy donors. Regulatory and stem cell-like memory subsets were obtained from only 8 patients and roughly eight healthy donors, while naive and central memory subsets were obtained from all 28 donors. Study-level results and caveats: Fewer insertions and more nucleotide deletions at VDJ recombination sites were observed in patients with type 1 diabetes, implying thymic rearrangement abnormalities. Naive, central memory and regulatory TCRB repertoires appeared to be more alike among patients than among healthy donors. Because the HLA sub-analyses included only small numbers of individuals, any influence of HLA type on TCRB rearrangement was left unresolved. PCR may preferentially amplify shorter templates, but because patient and control samples were amplified and corrected together, any resulting skew would affect both groups equally. Because cDNA was sequenced instead of genomic DNA, highly expressing activated cells could be over-represented, though the groups showed no difference in activation or CD3 levels. A moderate but significant shortening of TCRB CDR3 length was observed in type 1 diabetes patients in all four CD4+ subsets.

As concerns this clone: What antigen it recognizes has not been identified. Per-base quality was not reported, and no clone a single base away is much larger than it.

V and J are truncated by 6 bases and 7 bases respectively, leaving an intervening sequence of 15 bases. Reading the germline V gene gives CDR1 MNHEY and CDR2 SVGAGI. The CDR3 has 13 amino acids, counting the end cysteine and phenylalanine. Left in the record is the CDR3 DNA by itself, 39 bases read in frame from the first base. The High Capacity cDNA Reverse Transcription Kit was used to reverse transcribe all of the isolated RNA, meaning that expressed TCRB transcripts were what got sequenced. Naive, central memory and regulatory T cell samples underwent deep immunoSEQ sequencing, averaging around 4 million total reads per sample. Sorted cells were lysed in RLT buffer and RNA was extracted with DNase-treated RNeasy Micro or Mini kits, depending on cell number. To prevent cross-contamination, each cell subset was processed individually, whereas patient and healthy donor samples were processed jointly. Using the immunoSEQ multiplex PCR, TCRB sequences were amplified from cDNA into 87-bp fragments spanning the CDR3 region. Sequencing of the amplicons was done on the Illumina HiSeq platform. The source study handled its data this way. Synthetic template baselines were used to correct PCR bias computationally, reads within Hamming distance 2 were collapsed together, and singletons that could not be merged were discarded. Reads were aligned against IMGT to assign V, D and J genes, CDR3 length and insertions or deletions at six rearrangement sites. Within each subset, clonotype counts were normalized to sorted cell number, and only after that were true diversity and Gini coefficients computed with the tcR R package. Repertoire sharing was quantified using the overlap coefficient calculated on TCRB nucleotide sequences. The table was pulled from immuneACCESS by TCRdb, which kept in-frame rearrangements only. Such tables lose some clones; where checked, under half of the loss comes from unresolved V genes, and the rest has no known cause. The V and J calls and clone size come from that table; D and trimming were worked out from the DNA. This sample has around 320,000 clones in its table, and around 15% of those were observed once. Of the sample, over 5.5% is held by the ten largest clones.

Each donor gave one peripheral blood draw, roughly 0.12 L on average, collected into heparinised tubes. Naive, central memory, regulatory and stem cell-like memory CD4+ T cells were sorted on a BD FACSAria II using a panel including CD45RO, CCR7, CD25, CD127, CD95 and CD27. Purity was above 95% for every sorted population. PBMCs were isolated immediately by Lymphoprep density gradient centrifugation and stained directly without culture. To minimize batch effects, samples were stained and sorted in pairs, one healthy donor with one patient per experiment. The V and J genes are TRBV6-5 and TRBJ1-2; the D gene is unclear. The sample consisted of central memory CD4+ T cells from blood. This sequence originates from a man under 40 in good health. The nucleotide sequence is TGTGCCAGCAGCCTCTCAGGACGTATTGGCTACACCTTC. Its protein product is CASSLSGRIGYTF.